This TCR beta chain was captured in a study of T cells in localized non-small cell lung cancer. Overall study results and limits: Maximal T cell clonality occurred in uninvolved adjacent lung, with tumor ranking below it. Paired adjacent lung recovered a median approximately 57 of the top 100 tumor clones. A higher density of T cells in blood coincided with extended overall survival.

Trimming took 4 bases from V and 3 from J, leaving 16 bases between them. The V gene's germline CDR1 is SQVTM and CDR2 ANQGSEA. The length of the CDR3 is 15 residues. This clone was counted between two and nine times. What it binds is not known. Clones were read by immunoSEQ multiplex PCR, and TCRdb kept only the in-frame ones, dropping some. The sample lists tens of thousands of clones, 80% to 90% occurring once. The rearrangement joins TRBV29-1 to TRBJ1-5; D perhaps matches TRBD1 (5 bases). Sample: peripheral blood, taken before any cancer treatment. The receptor comes from a man aged 40-75 years with stage I lung adenocarcinoma. The CDR3 bases are TGCAGCGTTGTATCAGGACGAGGGGACAATCAGCCCCAGCATTTT. It is translated as CSVVSGRGDNQPQHF.